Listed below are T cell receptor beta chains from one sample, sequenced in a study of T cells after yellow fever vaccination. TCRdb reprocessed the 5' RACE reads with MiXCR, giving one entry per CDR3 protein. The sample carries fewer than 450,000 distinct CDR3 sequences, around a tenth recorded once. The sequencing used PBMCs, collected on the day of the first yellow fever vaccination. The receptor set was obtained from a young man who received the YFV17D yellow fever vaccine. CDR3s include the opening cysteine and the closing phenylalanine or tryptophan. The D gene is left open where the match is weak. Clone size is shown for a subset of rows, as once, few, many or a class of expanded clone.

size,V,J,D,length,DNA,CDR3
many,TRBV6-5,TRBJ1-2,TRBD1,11,TGTGCCGGGACAGGGGTCTATGGCTACACCTTC,CAGTGVYGYTF
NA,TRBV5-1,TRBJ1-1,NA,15,TGCGCCAGCAGAGAACAGGGTGGGACTCAGGGTGAAGCTTTCTTT,CASREQGGTQGEAFF
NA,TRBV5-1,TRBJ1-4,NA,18,TGCGCCAGCAGCCAATCCGTGATTGGGAGGGCTTCTTCTGAAAAACTGTTTTTT,CASSQSVIGRASSEKLFF
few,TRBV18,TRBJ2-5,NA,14,TGTGCCAGCTCGACGACAAATCCTGAAGAGACCCAGTACTTC,CASSTTNPEETQYF
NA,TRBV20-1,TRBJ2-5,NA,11,TGCAGTGCTATGCGGGGAGGGACCCAGTACTTC,CSAMRGGTQYF
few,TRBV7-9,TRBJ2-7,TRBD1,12,TGTGCCAGCCAGGGACAGGGTCGCGAGCAGTACTTC,CASQGQGREQYF
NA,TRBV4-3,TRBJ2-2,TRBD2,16,TGCGCCAGCAGCCCCGGGGTAGCGGGGTTTGACGGGGAGCTGTTTTTT,CASSPGVAGFDGELFF
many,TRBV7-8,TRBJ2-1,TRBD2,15,TGTGCCAGCAGCTCTCTCCGGGGGGGGAGTAATGAGCAGTTCTTC,CASSSLRGGSNEQFF
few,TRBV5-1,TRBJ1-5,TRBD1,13,TGCGCCAGCAGCACTCGACCGGGACAGCACCAGCATTTT,CASSTRPGQHQHF
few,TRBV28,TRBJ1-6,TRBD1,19,TGTGCCAGCAGTTTATGGGACAGGGGGCCTGAGTCCTATAATTCACCCCTCCACTTT,CASSLWDRGPESYNSPLHF
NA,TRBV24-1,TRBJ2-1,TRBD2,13,TGTGCCGCCGGGACTAGCGGTTACAATGAGCAGTTCTTC,CAAGTSGYNEQFF
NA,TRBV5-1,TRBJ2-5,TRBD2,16,TGCGCCAGCAGCTTGGGTGGGACTAGCGTTGTTGAGACCCAGTACTTC,CASSLGGTSVVETQYF
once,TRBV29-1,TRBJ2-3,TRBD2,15,TGCAGCGTTGAACCCAGCGGGGGAAGCACAGATACGCAGTATTTT,CSVEPSGGSTDTQYF
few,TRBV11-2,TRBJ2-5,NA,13,TGTGCCAGCAGCTCCAGGACCATAGAGACCCAGTACTTC,CASSSRTIETQYF
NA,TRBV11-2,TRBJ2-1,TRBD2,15,TGTGCCAGCAACATAGGCGGGGGGCCTTACAATGAGCAGTTCTTC,CASNIGGGPYNEQFF
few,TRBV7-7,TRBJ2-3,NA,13,TGTGCCAGCAGCTTAGATAGGACGGCTACGCAGTATTTT,CASSLDRTATQYF
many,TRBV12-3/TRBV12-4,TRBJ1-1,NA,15,TGTGCCAGCAGTTTGGGCCTACACGGGGGCACTGAAGCTTTCTTT,CASSLGLHGGTEAFF
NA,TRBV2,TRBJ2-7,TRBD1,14,TGTGCCAGCAGTGAAGGGACAGGTGGGTCCGAGCAGTACTTC,CASSEGTGGSEQYF
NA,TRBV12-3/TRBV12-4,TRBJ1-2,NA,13,TGTGCCAGCGGTTACCCTAATAACTATGGCTACACCTTC,CASGYPNNYGYTF
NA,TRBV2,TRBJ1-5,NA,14,TGTGCCAGCAGTGAAGGACAGAACTATCAGCCCCAGCATTTT,CASSEGQNYQPQHF
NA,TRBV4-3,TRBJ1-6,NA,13,TGCGCCAGCAGCCAAGGTCGTAATTCACCCCTCCACTTT,CASSQGRNSPLHF
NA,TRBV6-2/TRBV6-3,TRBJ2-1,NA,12,TGTGCCAGCAGGGCTCCTTCTCGTGAGCAGTTCTTC,CASRAPSREQFF
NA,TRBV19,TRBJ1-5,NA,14,TGTGCCAGTAGTACCAGCGCAGGGAATCAGCCCCAGCATTTT,CASSTSAGNQPQHF
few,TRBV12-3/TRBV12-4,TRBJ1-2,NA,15,TGTGCCAGCAGTTTTGATGGGGGGGGACCCTATGGCTACACCTTC,CASSFDGGGPYGYTF
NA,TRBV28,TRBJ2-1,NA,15,TGTGCCAGCAGGACACAGGGATCTCCCTACAATGAGCAGTTCTTC,CASRTQGSPYNEQFF
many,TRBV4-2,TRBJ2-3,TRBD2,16,TGTGCCAGCAGCCAACTGAGCGGGGGGCCATCCGATACGCAGTATTTT,CASSQLSGGPSDTQYF
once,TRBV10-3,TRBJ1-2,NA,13,TGTGCCATCAGGACTGACAATCACTATGGCTACACCTTC,CAIRTDNHYGYTF
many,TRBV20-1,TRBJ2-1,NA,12,TGCAGTGCTAGAGGGACTCCCAATGAGCAGTTCTTC,CSARGTPNEQFF
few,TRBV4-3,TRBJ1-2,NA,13,TGCGCCAGCAGCCAAGAAGGGGGAAGGAGCTACACCTTC,CASSQEGGRSYTF